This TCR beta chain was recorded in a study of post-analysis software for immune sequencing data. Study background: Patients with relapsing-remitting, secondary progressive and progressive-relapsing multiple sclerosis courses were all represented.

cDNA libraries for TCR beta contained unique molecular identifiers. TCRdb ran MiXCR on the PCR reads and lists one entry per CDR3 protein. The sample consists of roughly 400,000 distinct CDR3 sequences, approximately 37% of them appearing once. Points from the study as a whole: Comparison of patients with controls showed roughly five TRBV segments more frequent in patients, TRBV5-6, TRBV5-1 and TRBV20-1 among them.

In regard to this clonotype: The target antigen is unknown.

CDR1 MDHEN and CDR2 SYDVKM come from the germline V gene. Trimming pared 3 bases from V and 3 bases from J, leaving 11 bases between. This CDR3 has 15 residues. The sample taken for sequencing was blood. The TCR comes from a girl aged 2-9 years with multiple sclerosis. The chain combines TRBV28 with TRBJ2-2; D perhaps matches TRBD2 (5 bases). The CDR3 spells CASSLGSEYTGELFF. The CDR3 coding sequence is TGTGCCAGCAGTTTGGGGAGCGAGTACACCGGGGAGCTGTTTTTT.